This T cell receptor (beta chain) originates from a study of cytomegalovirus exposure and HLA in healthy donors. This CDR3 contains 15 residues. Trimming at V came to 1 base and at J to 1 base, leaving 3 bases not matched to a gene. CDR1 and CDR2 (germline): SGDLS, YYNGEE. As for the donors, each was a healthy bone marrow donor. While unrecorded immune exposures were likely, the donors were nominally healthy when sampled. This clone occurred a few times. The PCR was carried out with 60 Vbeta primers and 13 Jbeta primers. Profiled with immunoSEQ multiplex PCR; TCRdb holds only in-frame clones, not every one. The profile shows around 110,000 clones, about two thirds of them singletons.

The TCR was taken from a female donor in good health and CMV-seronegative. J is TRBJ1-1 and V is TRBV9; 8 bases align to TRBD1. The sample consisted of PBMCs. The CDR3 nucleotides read TGTGCCAGCAGCGTATCAGGGGGCGGGAACACTGAAGCTTTCTTT. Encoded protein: CASSVSGGGNTEAFF.